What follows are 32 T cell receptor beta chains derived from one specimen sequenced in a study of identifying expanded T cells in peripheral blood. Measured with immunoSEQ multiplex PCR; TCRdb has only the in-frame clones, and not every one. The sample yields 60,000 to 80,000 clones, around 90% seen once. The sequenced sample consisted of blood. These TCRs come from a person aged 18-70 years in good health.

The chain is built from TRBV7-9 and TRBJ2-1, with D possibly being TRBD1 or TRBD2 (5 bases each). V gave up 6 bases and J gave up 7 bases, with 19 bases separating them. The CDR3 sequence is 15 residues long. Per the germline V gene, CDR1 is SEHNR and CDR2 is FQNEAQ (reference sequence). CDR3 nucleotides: TGTGCCAGCAGACTTACTCCGGGACCGAAAAATGAGCAGTTCTTC. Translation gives CASRLTPGPKNEQFF.

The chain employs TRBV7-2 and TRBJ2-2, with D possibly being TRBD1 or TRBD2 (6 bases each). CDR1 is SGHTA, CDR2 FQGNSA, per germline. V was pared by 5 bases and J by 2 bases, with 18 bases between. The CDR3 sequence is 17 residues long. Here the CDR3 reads CASSVRGGTYNTGELFF. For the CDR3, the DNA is TGTGCCAGCAGCGTCAGGGGCGGGACCTATAACACCGGGGAGCTGTTTTTT.

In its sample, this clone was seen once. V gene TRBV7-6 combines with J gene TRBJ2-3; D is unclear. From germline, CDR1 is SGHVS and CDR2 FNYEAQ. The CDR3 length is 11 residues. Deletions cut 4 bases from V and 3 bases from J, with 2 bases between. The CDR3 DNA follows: TGTGCCAGCAGCTCGACAGATACGCAGTATTTT. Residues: CASSSTDTQYF.

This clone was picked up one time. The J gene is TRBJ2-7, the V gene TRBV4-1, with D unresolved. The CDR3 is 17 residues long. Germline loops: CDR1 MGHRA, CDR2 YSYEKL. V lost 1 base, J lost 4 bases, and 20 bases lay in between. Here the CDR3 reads CASSQGITFGNAYEQYF. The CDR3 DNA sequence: TGCGCCAGCAGCCAAGGTATAACGTTCGGAAACGCTTACGAGCAGTACTTC.

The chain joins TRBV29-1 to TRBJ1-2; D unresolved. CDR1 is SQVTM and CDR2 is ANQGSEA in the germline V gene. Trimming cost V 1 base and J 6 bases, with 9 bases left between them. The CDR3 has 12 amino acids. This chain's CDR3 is CSVEGQIDGYTF. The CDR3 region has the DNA TGCAGCGTTGAAGGTCAGATTGATGGCTACACCTTC.

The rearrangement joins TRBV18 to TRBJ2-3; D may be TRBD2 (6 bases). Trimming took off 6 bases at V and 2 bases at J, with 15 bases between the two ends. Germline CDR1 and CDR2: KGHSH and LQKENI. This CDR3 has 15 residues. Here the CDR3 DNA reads TGTGCCAGCTCCTCAGGGATAGCGGCCACAGATACGCAGTATTTT. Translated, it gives CASSSGIAATDTQYF.

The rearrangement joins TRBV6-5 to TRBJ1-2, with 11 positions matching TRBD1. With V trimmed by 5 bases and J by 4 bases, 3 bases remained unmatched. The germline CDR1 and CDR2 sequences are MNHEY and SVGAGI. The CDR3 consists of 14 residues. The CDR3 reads CASSPGQGGYGYTF. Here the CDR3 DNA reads TGTGCCAGCAGTCCGGGACAGGGGGGCTATGGCTACACCTTC.

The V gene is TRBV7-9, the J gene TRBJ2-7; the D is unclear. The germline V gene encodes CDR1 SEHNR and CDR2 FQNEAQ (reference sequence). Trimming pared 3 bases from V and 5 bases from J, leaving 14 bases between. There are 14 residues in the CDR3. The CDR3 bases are TGTGCCAGCAGCTTCAGAACTGCATACGACGAGCAGTACTTC. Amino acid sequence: CASSFRTAYDEQYF.

The CDR3: CASSAERDSSYEQYF. For the CDR3, the DNA is TGTGCCAGCTCAGCGGAGCGGGACTCGTCCTACGAGCAGTACTTC. The chain couples TRBV18 to TRBJ2-7; 7 bases map to TRBD2. The CDR3 runs to 15 residues. V dropped 5 bases and J dropped 1; count of bases not matched to a gene: 8. Looked up from germline, CDR1 is KGHSH and CDR2 is LQKENI.

CDR3 coding DNA: TGCGCCAGCAGAGGAGCGACCACTCTCAACTATGGCTACACCTTC. Its translation: CASRGATTLNYGYTF. The chain joins TRBV5-1 to TRBJ1-2; D unresolved. The CDR3 runs to 15 residues. The V end lost 5 bases, the J end lost 2 bases, and 16 bases lay between the germline ends. Germline lookup yields CDR1 SGHRS and CDR2 YFSETQ.

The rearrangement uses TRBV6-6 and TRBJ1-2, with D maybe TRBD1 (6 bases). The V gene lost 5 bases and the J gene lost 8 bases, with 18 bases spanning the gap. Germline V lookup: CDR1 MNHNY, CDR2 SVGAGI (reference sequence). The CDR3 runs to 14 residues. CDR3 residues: CASSDLLTGTGYTF. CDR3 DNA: TGTGCCAGCAGTGACCTCTTAACAGGGACCGGCTACACCTTC.

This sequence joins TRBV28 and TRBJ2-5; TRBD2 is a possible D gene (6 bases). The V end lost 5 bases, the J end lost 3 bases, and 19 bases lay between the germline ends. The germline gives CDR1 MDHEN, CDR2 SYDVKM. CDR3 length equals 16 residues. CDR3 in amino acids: CASSPRGTPLKETQYF. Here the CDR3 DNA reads TGTGCCAGCAGTCCCCGCGGGACGCCGCTAAAAGAGACCCAGTACTTC. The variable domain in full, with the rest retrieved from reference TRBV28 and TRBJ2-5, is DVKVTQSSRYLVKRTGEKVFLECVQDMDHENMFWYRQDPGLGLRLIYFSYDVKMKEKGDIPEGYSVSREKKERFSLILESASTNQTSMYLCASSPRGTPLKETQYFGPGTRLLVL.

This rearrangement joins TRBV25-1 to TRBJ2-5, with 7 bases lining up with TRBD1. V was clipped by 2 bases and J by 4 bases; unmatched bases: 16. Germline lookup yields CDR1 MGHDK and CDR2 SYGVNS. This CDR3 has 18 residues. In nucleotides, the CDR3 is TGTGCCAGCAGTGAACCCTTTAAGACAGGGATCGGCGCAGAGACCCAGTACTTC. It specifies CASSEPFKTGIGAETQYF.

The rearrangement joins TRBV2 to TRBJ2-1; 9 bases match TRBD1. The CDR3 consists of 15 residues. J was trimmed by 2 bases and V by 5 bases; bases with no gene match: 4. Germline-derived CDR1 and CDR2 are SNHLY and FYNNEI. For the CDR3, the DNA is TGTGCCAGCAGTCGGACAGGGGTTCCCTACAATGAGCAGTTCTTC. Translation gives CASSRTGVPYNEQFF.

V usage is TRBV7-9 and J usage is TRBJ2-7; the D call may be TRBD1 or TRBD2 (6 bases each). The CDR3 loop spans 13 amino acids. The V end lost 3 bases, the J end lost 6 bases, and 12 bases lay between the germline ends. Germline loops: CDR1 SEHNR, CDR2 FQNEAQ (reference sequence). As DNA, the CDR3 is TGTGCCAGCAGCTTGGGGGGCCTAGGCGAGCAGTACTTC. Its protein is CASSLGGLGEQYF.

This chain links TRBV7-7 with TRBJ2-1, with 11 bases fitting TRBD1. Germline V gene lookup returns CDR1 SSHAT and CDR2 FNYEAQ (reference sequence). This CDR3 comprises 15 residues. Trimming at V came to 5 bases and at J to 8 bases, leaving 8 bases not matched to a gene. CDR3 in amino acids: CASSQGTGGTDEQFF. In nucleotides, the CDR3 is TGTGCCAGCAGCCAGGGGACAGGGGGTACCGATGAGCAGTTCTTC.

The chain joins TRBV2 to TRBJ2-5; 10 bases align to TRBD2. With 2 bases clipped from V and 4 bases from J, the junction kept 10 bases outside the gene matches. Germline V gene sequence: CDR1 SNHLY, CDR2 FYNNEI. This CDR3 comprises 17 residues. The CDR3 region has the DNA TGTGCCAGCAGTGAATGGACTCAAGCGGGGGGGCGAGAGACCCAGTACTTC. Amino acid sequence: CASSEWTQAGGRETQYF.

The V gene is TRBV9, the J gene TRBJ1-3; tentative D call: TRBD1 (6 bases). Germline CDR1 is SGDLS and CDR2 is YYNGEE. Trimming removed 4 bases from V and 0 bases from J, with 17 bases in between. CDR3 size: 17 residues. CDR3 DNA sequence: TGTGCCAGCAGCCCACCAGGGGTTCAGAGCTCTGGAAACACCATATATTTT. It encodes CASSPPGVQSSGNTIYF.

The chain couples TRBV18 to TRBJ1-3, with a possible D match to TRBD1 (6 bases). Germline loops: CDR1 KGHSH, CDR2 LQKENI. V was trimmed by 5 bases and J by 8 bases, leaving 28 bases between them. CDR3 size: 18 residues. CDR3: CASSSNGGHTQLKDTIYF. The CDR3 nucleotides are TGTGCCAGCTCATCCAACGGGGGACACACACAACTTAAGGACACCATATATTTT.

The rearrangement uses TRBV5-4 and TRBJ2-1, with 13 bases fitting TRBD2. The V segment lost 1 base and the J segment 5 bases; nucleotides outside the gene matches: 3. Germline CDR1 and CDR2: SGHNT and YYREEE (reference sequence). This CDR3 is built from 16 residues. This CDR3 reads CASSLTSGGANNEQFF. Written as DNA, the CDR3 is TGTGCCAGCAGCTTGACTAGCGGGGGGGCAAACAATGAGCAGTTCTTC.

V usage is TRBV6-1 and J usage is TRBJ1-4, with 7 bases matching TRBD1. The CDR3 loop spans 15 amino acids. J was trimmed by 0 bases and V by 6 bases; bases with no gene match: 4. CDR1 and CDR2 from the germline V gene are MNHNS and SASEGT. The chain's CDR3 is CASRTGTATNEKLFF. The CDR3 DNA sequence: TGTGCCAGCAGGACCGGGACAGCAACTAATGAAAAACTGTTTTTT.

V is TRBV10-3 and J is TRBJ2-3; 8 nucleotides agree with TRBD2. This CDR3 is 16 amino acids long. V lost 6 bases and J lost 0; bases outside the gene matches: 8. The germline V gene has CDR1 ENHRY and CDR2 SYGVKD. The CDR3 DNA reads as TGTGCCATCAGGAGGGGACTAGACTATAGCACAGATACGCAGTATTTT. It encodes CAIRRGLDYSTDTQYF.

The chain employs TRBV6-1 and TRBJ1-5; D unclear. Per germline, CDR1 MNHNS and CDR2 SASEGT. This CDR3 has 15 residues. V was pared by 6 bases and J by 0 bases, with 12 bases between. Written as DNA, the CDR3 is TGTGCCAGCAGCCCGAGTTCCTATAGCAATCAGCCCCAGCATTTT. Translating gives CASSPSSYSNQPQHF.

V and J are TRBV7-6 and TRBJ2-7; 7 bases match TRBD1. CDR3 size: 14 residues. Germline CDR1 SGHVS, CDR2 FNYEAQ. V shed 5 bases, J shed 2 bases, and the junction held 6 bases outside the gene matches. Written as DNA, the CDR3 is TGTGCCAGCAGCCCATTACAGGGGCCCTACGAGCAGTACTTC. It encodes CASSPLQGPYEQYF.

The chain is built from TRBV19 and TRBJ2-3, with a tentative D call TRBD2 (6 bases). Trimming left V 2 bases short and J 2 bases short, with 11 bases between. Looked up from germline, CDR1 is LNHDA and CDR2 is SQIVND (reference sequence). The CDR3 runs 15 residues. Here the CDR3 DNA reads TGTGCCAGTAGTATATCCCGGGACTTCACAGATACGCAGTATTTT. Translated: CASSISRDFTDTQYF.

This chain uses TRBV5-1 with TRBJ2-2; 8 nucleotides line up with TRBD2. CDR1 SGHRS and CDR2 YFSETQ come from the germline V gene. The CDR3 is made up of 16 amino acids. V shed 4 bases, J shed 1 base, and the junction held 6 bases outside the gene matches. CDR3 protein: CASSRQSGGNTGELFF. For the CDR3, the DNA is TGCGCCAGCAGCCGACAGAGCGGGGGGAACACCGGGGAGCTGTTTTTT. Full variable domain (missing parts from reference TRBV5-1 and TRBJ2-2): KAGVTQTPRYLIKTRGQQVTLSCSPISGHRSVSWYQQTPGQGLQFLFEYFSETQRNKGNFPGRFSGRQFSNSRSEMNVSTLELGDSALYLCASSRQSGGNTGELFFGEGSRLTVL.

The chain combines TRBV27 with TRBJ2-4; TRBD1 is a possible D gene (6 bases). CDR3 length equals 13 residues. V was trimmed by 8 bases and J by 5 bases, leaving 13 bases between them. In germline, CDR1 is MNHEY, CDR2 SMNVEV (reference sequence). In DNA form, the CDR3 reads TGTGCCAGCCAATCACAGGGCGAAAACATTCAGTACTTC. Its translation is CASQSQGENIQYF.

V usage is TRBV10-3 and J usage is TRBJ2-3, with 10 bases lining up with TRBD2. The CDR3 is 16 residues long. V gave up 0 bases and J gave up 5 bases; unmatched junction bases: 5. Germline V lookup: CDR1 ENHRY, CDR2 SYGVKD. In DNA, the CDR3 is TGTGCCATCAGTGAGTCTAAGCGGGGGGGCATAGATACGCAGTATTTT. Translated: CAISESKRGGIDTQYF.

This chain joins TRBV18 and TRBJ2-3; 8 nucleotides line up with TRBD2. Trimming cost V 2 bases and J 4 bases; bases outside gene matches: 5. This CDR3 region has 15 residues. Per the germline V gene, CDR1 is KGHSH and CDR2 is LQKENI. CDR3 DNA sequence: TGTGCCAGCTCACCAAGAGGACTAGCATCAGATACGCAGTATTTT. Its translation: CASSPRGLASDTQYF. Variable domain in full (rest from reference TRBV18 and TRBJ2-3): NAGVMQNPRHLVRRRGQEARLRCSPMKGHSHVYWYRQLPEEGLKFMVYLQKENIIDESGMPKERFSAEFPKEGPSILRIQQVVRGDSAAYFCASSPRGLASDTQYFGPGTRLTVL.

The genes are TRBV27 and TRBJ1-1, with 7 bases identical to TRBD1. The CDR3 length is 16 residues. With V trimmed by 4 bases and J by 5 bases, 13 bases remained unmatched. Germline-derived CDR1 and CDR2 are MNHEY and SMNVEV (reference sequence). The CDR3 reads CASSSPFTGERTEAFF. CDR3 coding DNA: TGTGCCAGCAGTTCCCCATTTACAGGGGAGCGGACTGAAGCTTTCTTT.

The CDR3 loop reads CASSQDSLASSGANVLTF. The CDR3 bases are TGCGCCAGCAGCCAAGATAGCTTGGCCAGCTCTGGGGCCAACGTCCTGACTTTC. The chain has TRBV4-3 and TRBJ2-6, with D uncertain. The CDR3 totals 18 residues. Germline lookup yields CDR1 LGHNA and CDR2 YSLEER. V was trimmed by 0 bases and J by 0 bases, leaving 12 bases between them.

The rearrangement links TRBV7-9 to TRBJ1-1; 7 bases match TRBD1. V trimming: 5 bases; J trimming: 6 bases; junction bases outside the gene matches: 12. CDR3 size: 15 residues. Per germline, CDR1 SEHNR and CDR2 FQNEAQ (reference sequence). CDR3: CASSPIYTGAAEAFF. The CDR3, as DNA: TGTGCCAGCAGCCCAATATACACAGGGGCCGCTGAAGCTTTCTTT.